This T cell receptor beta chain was observed in a study of blood T cells in healthy people across ages. Using a J-beta primer mix together with a sample-barcoded 5' primer, a second PCR was run for roughly 7 to 11 cycles. Each CDR3 protein is one row after TCRdb ran MiXCR on the 5' RACE reads. This sample yields approximately 1.5 million distinct CDR3 sequences, of which approximately 43% are seen a single time; about 4.1% belongs to the top ten. V shed 6 bases and J shed 6 bases, with 12 bases lying between them. CDR3 length: 12 residues. Germline V CDR1 and CDR2: MDHEN, SYDVKM. The sample consisted of blood. The TCR comes from a woman aged 18-29 years in good health. V is TRBV28 and J is TRBJ2-7; D may be TRBD1 or TRBD2 (5 bases each). The CDR3 region is CASSTGPSEQYF. For the CDR3, the DNA is TGTGCCAGCAGCACGGGACCATCCGAGCAGTACTTC.